The clone carrying this T cell receptor beta chain came up many times. Its cognate antigen is unknown. These data belong to a study of CD8+CD57+ T cells in acquired aplastic anemia. Across the study: Mean yield of DNA from sorted CD4+ and CD8+ cells was approximately 3 ug. The study, taken as a whole, reports: Patients did not significantly differ from controls in CD8+ Simpson's diversity.

It was genomic DNA that served as the template for profiling TCR beta VDJ and CDR3. In TCRdb, the reads were re-called with MiXCR into one record per CDR3 protein. This table holds 250,000 to 300,000 distinct CDR3 sequences, around three fifths found once. Previously, flow cytometry had revealed CD8+CD57+ cell expansion in the patients chosen for sequencing. Every patient had severe acquired aplastic anemia. The clonotype originates from a human donor with aplastic anemia. The sequenced sample was sorted CD4+, CD8+, or CD8+CD57+ T cells (not recorded which) from PBMCs.

In DNA form, the CDR3 reads TGTGCCAGCAGCGGTGGACTAATGAGCACAGATACGCAGTATTTT. Protein: CASSGGLMSTDTQYF. The chain links TRBV9 to TRBJ2-3, with D possibly TRBD2 on 6 matching bases. Trimming pared 3 bases from V and 0 bases from J, leaving 11 bases between. The germline V gene has CDR1 SGDLS and CDR2 YYNGEE. CDR3 length equals 15 residues.